This T cell receptor beta chain was captured by sequencing in a study of T cell responses to AZD1222 COVID-19 vaccine. The assay was immunoSEQ multiplex PCR, and TCRdb's table has in-frame clones only and misses some. This sample yields approximately 110,000 clones, of which 85% to 90% are seen a single time; 4.4% belongs to the top ten. The germline gives CDR1 SEHNR, CDR2 FQNEAQ (reference sequence). The CDR3 loop spans 13 amino acids. Trimming cost V 6 bases and J 2 bases, with 9 bases left between them. The specimen was peripheral blood, collected 28 days after the second AZD1222 dose. The rearrangement uses TRBV7-9 and TRBJ2-3, with a weak D call TRBD2 (6 bases). This clonotype was sampled from an adult who received the AZD1222 COVID-19 vaccine. The CDR3 DNA is TGTGCCAGCAGAGGAGGGGACACAGATACGCAGTATTTT. It translates to CASRGGDTDTQYF.